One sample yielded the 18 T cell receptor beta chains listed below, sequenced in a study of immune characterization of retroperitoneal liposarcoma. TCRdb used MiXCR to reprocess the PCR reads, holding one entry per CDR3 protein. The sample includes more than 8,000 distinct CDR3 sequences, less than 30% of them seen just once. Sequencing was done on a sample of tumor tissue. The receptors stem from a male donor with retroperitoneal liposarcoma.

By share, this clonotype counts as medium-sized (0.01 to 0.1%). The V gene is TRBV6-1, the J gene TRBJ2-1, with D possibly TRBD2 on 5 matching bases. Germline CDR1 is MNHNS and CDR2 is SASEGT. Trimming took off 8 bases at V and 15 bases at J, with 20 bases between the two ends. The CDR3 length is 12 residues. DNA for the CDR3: TGTGCCAGCGGCCCGGCTGGGGAGCTACCGTTCTTC. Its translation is CASGPAGELPFF.

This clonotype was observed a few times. CDR3 sequence: CASSELDTDTQYF. The CDR3 bases are TGCGCCAGCAGTGAGTTGGACACAGATACGCAGTATTTT. This chain uses TRBV10-2 with TRBJ2-3; no reliable D call. V dropped 1 base and J dropped 2 bases, with 4 bases sitting between them. The CDR3 totals 13 residues. Germline CDR1 is WSHSY and CDR2 is SAAADI.

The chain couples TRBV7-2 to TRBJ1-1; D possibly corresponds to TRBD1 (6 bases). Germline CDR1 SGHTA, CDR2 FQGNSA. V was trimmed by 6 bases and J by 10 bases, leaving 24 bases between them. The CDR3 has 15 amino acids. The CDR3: CASSYQTGALGGAFF. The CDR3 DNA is TGTGCCAGCAGTTACCAGACAGGCGCTCTCGGCGGAGCTTTCTTT.

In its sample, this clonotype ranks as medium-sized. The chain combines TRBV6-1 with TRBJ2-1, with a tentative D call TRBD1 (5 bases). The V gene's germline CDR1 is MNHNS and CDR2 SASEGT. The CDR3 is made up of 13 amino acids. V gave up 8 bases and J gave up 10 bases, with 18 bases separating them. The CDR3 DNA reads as TGTGCCAGCTACAGGAACGGATACTACGAGCAGTTCTTC. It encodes CASYRNGYYEQFF.

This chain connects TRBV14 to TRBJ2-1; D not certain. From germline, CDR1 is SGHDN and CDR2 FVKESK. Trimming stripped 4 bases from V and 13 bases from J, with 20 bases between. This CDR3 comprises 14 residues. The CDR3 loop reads CASSLLDGQETQFF. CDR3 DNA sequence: TGTGCCAGCAGCCTCCTGGACGGCCAAGAGACCCAGTTCTTC.

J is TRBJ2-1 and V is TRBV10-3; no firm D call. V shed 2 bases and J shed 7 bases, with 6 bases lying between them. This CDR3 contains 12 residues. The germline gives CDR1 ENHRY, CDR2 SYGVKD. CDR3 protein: CAISELGNEQFF. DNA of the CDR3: TGTGCCATCAGTGAGCTTGGGAATGAGCAGTTCTTC.

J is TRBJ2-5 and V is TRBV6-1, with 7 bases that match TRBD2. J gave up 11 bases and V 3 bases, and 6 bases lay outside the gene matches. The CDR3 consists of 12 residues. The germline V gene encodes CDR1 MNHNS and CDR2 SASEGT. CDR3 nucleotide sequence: TGTGCCAGCAGTGAGACTAGCCTCAAGCAGTACTTC. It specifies CASSETSLKQYF.

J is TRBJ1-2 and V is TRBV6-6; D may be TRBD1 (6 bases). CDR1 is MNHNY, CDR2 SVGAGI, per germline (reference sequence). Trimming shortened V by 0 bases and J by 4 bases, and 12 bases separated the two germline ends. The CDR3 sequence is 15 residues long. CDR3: CASSYSRGGPYGYTF. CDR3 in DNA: TGTGCCAGCAGTTACTCGAGAGGGGGGCCCTATGGCTACACCTTC.

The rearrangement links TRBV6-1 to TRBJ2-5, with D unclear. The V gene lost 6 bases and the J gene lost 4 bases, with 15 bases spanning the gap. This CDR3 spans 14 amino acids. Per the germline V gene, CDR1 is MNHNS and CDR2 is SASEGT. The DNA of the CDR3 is TGTGCCAGCAGCCCGAAGTGGGTAGGAGAGACCCAGTACTTC. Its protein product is CASSPKWVGETQYF.

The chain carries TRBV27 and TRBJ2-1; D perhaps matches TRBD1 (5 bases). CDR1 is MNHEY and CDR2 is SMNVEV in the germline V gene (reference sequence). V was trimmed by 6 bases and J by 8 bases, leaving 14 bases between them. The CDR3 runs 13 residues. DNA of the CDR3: TGTGCCAGCAGGCCTACAGGTTTGGATGAGCAGTTCTTC. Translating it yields CASRPTGLDEQFF.

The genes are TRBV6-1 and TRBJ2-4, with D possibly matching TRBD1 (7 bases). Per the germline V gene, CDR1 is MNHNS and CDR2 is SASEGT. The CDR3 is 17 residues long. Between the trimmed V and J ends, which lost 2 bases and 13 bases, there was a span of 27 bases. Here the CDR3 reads CASSENGAGGLYNEQYF. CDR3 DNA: TGTGCCAGCAGTGAAAATGGGGCAGGGGGACTTTACAATGAGCAGTACTTC.

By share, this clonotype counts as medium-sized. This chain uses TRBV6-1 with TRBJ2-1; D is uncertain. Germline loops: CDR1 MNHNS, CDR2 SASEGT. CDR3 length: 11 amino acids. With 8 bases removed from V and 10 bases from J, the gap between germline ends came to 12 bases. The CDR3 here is CASSVVYEQFF. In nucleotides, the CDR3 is TGTGCCAGCTCAGTAGTCTACGAGCAGTTCTTC.

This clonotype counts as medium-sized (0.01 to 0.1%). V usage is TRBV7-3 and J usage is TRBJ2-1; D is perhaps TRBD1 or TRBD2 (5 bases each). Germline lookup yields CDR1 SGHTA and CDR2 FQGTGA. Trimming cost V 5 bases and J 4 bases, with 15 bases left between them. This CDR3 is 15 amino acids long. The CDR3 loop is CASSDTGTLYNEQFF. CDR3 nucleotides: TGTGCCAGCAGCGATACCGGGACCCTATACAATGAGCAGTTCTTC. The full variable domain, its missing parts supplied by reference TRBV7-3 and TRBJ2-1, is GAGVSQTPSNKVTEKGKYVELRCDPISGHTALYWYRQSLGQGPEFLIYFQGTGAADDSGLPNDRFFAVRPEGSVSTLKIQRTERGDSAVYLCASSDTGTLYNEQFFGPGTRLTVL.

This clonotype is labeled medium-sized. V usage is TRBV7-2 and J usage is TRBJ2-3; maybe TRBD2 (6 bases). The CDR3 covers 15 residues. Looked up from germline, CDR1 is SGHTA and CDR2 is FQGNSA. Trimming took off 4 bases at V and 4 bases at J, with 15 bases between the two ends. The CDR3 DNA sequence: TGTGCCAGCAGCTCCGGCGGGGTTCGGGCAGATACGCAGTATTTT. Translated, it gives CASSSGGVRADTQYF.

The CDR3 DNA reads as TGTAGGGACAGCCACCCCGAGCAGTACTTC. Protein: CRDSHPEQYF. The chain links TRBV6-4 to TRBJ2-1, with 7 bases lining up with TRBD1. The J call may be mistaken, given a closer DNA end match to TRBJ2-7. Germline CDR1 is MRHNA and CDR2 is SNTAGT. The CDR3 is 10 residues long.

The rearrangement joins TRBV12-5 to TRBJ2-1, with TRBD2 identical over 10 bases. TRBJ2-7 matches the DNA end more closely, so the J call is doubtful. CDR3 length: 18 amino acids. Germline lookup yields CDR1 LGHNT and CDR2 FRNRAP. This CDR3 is CASGLVLPGLAPYNEQYF. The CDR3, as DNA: TGTGCTAGTGGTTTGGTACTCCCGGGACTAGCGCCCTACAATGAGCAGTACTTC.

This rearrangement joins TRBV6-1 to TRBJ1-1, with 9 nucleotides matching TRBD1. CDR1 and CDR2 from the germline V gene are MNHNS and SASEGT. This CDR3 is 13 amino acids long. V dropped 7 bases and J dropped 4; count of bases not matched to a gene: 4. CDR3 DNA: TGTGCCAGCAAGGGACAGGGCTTCACTGAAGCTTTCTTT. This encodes CASKGQGFTEAFF.

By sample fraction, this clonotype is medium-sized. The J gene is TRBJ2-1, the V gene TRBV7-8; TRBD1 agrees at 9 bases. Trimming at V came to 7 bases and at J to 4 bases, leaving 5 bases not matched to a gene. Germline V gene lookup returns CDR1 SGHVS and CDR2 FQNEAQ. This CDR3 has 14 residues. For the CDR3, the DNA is TGTGCCAGCACCGCCGGGACAGGGTACAATGAGCAGTTCTTC. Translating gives CASTAGTGYNEQFF.